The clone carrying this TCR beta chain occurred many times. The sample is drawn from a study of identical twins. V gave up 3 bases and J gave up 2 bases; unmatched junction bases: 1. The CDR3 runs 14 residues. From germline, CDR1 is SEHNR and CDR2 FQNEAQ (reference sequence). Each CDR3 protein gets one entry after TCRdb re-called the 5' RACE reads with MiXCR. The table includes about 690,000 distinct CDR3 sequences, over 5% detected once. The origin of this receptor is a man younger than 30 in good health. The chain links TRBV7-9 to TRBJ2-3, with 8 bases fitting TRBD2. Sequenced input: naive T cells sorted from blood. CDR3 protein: CASSLREATDTQYF. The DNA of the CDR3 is TGTGCCAGCAGCTTGCGGGAGGCCACAGATACGCAGTATTTT.